These T cell receptor beta chains were read from a single sample in a study of regulatory T cells after allogeneic stem cell transplantation. TCRdb used MiXCR to reprocess the 5' RACE reads, holding one entry per CDR3 protein. The repertoire holds about 4,800 distinct CDR3 sequences, with roughly 95% as singletons. Specimen: sorted CD4+ T cells from blood (whether regulatory or conventional is not recorded), collected 30 days after allogeneic stem cell transplant. The source is a human patient who had an allogeneic stem cell transplant, so the T cells may come from the graft donor. Each CDR3 is given with its conserved first and last residue. D genes are given only for firm matches. Some rows mark clone size as missing; the rest say once, few, many or name a class of expanded clone.

>-|-|TRBJ2-5|TRBV5-4
CASSLRGKGKEDQYF
TGTGCCAGCAGCCTAAGGGGGAAGGGGAAAGAGGACCAGTACTTC
>-|-|TRBJ2-1|TRBV7-3
CASSLTGPYRNEQFF
TGTGCCAGCAGCTTAACAGGCCCATATCGCAATGAGCAGTTCTTC
>TRBD2|-|TRBJ2-7|TRBV5-1
CASSLLAGSMSEQSF
TGCGCCAGCAGCTTGCTAGCGGGATCCATGAGCGAGCAGTCCTTC
>-|-|TRBJ2-5|TRBV20-1
CSGSASSRGQEKHYF
TGCAGCGGCAGCGCGAGTAGCCGCGGCCAAGAGAAACATTACTTC
>-|-|TRBJ1-5|TRBV5-8
CATSGARASYQHQHF
TGCGCCACCAGCGGGGCTCGGGCCAGCTACCAGCATCAGCATTTC
>-|-|TRBJ2-5|TRBV6-5
CASSPWAGQETQYF
TGTGCCAGCAGTCCGTGGGCCGGACAAGAGACCCAGTACTTC
>-|-|TRBJ2-1|TRBV5-5
CASSMVARDRYNEQFF
TGTGCCAGCAGCATGGTCGCGCGAGACCGCTATAATGAGCAGTTCTTC
>TRBD2|-|TRBJ2-7|TRBV24-1
CASSEQTGLAGKNEQYF
TGTGCCAGCAGTGAGCAAACGGGACTAGCAGGGAAGAATGAGCAGTACTTC
>-|-|TRBJ1-5|TRBV5-5
CASSSSSRGMNSNQPHHF
TGTGCCAGCAGCTCGTCGTCGAGGGGAATGAATAGCAATCAGCCACATCATTTT
>TRBD1|once|TRBJ2-1|TRBV29-1
CSVTTGTGASYNEQFF
TGCAGCGTGACCACCGGGACAGGGGCCTCATACAATGAGCAGTTCTTC
>TRBD2|-|TRBJ2-7|TRBV5-1
CGSSMLAGSMDEQYF
TGCGGCAGCAGCATGCTAGCGGGATCCATGGACGAGCAGTACTTC
>-|-|TRBJ2-5|TRBV6-5
CASSRRDGQETQYF
TGCGCCAGTAGTCGGCGAGACGGACAAGAGACCCAGTACTTT
>-|-|TRBJ2-5|TRBV7-8
CASSGEGVPLEETQYF
TGTGCCAGCAGTGGCGAGGGAGTGCCGTTAGAAGAGACCCAGTACTTC
>-|-|TRBJ2-3|TRBV24-1
CATSDRSDSTHDQYF
TGTGCCACCAGCGACCGAAGTGATAGCACCCACGACCAGTATTTT
>-|-|TRBJ1-4|TRBV5-1
CAASSGTCNEKLFF
TGCGCCGCCAGCTCCGGGACGTGTAATGAAAAACTGTTTTTT
>-|-|TRBJ2-7|TRBV5-1
CASSLNARDYYEHYF
TGCGCCAGCAGTTTAAATGCGAGAGACTACTACGAGCACTACTTC
>-|-|TRBJ2-7|TRBV11-2
CASSLAPGAPYEEFF
TGTGCCAGCAGCTTAGCCCCAGGGGCTCCCTACGAAGAGTTCTTC
>-|-|TRBJ2-1|TRBV7-3
CASSLTGPDYNEQYF
TGTGCCAGCAGCTTAACAGGCCCAGATTACAACGAGCAGTACTTT
>-|-|TRBJ2-7|TRBV11-2
CASSLAPGAPYESYF
TGTGCCAGCAGCTTAGCCCCAGGGGCTCCCTACGAATCGTACTTC
>-|-|TRBJ2-1|TRBV29-1
CGVTAGAGGSYNEQFF
TGCGGCGTGACCGCCGGGGCAGGAGGCTCCTACAATGAGCAGTTCTTC
>-|-|TRBJ2-3|TRBV20-1
CYARDPTGKGDKQYF
TGCTATGCTAGAGACCCAACCGGGAAGGGAGATAAGCAGTATTTT
>TRBD2|-|TRBJ2-3|TRBV7-9
CASSPSWPSGSTDTQYF
TGTGCCAGCAGCCCTAGCTGGCCTAGCGGGTCCACAGATACGCAGTATTTT
>-|-|TRBJ1-6|TRBV2
CASSPRRSYKSPLHF
TGTGCCAGCAGTCCGAGGAGGTCCTATAAATCACCCCTCCACTTT
>-|-|TRBJ2-7|TRBV5-1
CASRGPDGAGSDEQYF
TGCGCCAGCAGGGGACCCGACGGGGCAGGATCCGACGAGCAGTACTTC
>TRBD1|-|TRBJ2-7|TRBV20-1
CSAMNLRAGTGGEQYF
TGCAGTGCTATGAACCTACGCGCCGGGACAGGGGGCGAGCAGTACTTC
>-|-|TRBJ1-2|TRBV5-1
CASSLRWDWDYSYPF
TGCGCCAGCAGCTTGAGGTGGGACTGGGATTATAGCTACCCCTTC
>TRBD2|-|TRBJ2-1|TRBV6-5
CASRSLAGGTGGQFF
TGTGCCAGCAGGAGCCTGGCGGGAGGGACGGGTGGGCAGTTCTTC
>-|-|TRBJ1-6|TRBV2
CASSPMSTYNSPHHF
TGTGCCAGCAGTCCTATGAGCACCTATAATTCACCCCACCACTTT
>TRBD1|-|TRBJ2-1|TRBV29-1
CSVTPGTGGSSNDQFF
TGCAGCGTGACCCCCGGGACAGGGGGCTCATCCAATGACCAGTTCTTC
>-|-|TRBJ1-6|TRBV2
CASSPMSSYNTRLNF
TGTGCCAGCAGTCCTATGAGCTCCTATAATACACGGCTCAACTTT
>-|-|TRBJ2-1|TRBV5-5
CAGILVAGLPYNEHFF
TGTGCCGGCATCTTGGTGGCGGGACTGCCCTACAATGAGCATTTCTTC
>-|-|TRBJ2-7|TRBV20-1
CSGERQRRCYEQYF
TGCAGTGGTGAACGCCAGAGGCGGTGCTACGAGCAGTACTTC
>-|-|TRBJ2-5|TRBV6-5
CASSPGYGREAQYF
TGTGCCAGCAGTCCGGGGTACGGACGAGAGGCCCAGTACTTC
>-|-|TRBJ2-1|TRBV5-1
CASTRTAGTGSYAQFF
TGCGCCAGCACCCGAACCGCCGGGACCGGTTCCTACGCGCAGTTCTTC